Listed here are 5 T cell receptor beta chains from one sample, sequenced in a study of blood T cells in healthy people across ages. A sample-barcoded 5' primer and a J-beta primer mix were used in a second PCR of roughly 6 to 11 cycles. In TCRdb, the 5' RACE reads were re-called with MiXCR into one record per CDR3 protein. The sample carries about 1,500,000 distinct CDR3 sequences, about 30% recorded once. Material: blood. These receptors originate from a woman in her twenties or thirties in good health.

This rearrangement joins TRBV4-3 to TRBJ2-4; 13 bases line up with TRBD2. The J call may be wrong; the DNA end is better matched by TRBJ2-7. The CDR3 is made up of 16 amino acids. CDR1 and CDR2 from the germline V gene are LGHNA and YSLEER. This CDR3 reads CASSQDRTSGRSEQYF. CDR3 in DNA: TGCGCCAGCAGCCAAGATCGGACTAGCGGGAGAAGCGAGCAGTACTTC.

This clonotype was counted between two and nine times. Relative to the germline gene, one junction end is altered; a read error may explain this. The CDR3 protein is CASSQEPRGSPPHF. DNA of the CDR3: TGCGCCAGCAGCCAAGAGCCGAGGGGTTCACCCCCCCACTTT. The chain has TRBV4-1 and TRBJ1-6; perhaps TRBD1 as D (5 bases). Germline loops: CDR1 MGHRA, CDR2 YSYEKL. The CDR3 runs 14 residues.

This clonotype was picked up a small number of times. The chain has TRBV7-7 and TRBJ2-5; TRBD1 agrees at 7 bases. The germline V gene has CDR1 SSHAT and CDR2 FNYEAQ (reference sequence). V lost 5 bases to trimming and J lost 5 bases; unmatched junction nucleotides: 8. This CDR3 spans 14 amino acids. CDR3 loop: CASSATGTGETQYF. The CDR3 nucleotides are TGTGCCAGCAGCGCGACAGGGACGGGGGAGACCCAGTACTTC.

This clonotype was counted ten times or more. The J gene is TRBJ1-2, the V gene TRBV4-3, with D possibly TRBD1 on 5 matching bases. The CDR3 contains 14 residues. Germline V CDR1 and CDR2: LGHNA, YSLEER. Trimming took off 1 base at V and 8 bases at J, with 14 bases between the two ends. CDR3 loop: CASSQGPAGRGYTF. CDR3 sequence (DNA): TGCGCCAGCAGCCAAGGTCCGGCAGGGCGCGGCTACACCTTC.

This clonotype was observed a few times. DNA for the CDR3: TGTGCCAGCAGTTCCCCAGGGGGCACAGATCAGCCCCAGCATTTT. Its translation: CASSSPGGTDQPQHF. The gene calls are TRBV28 and TRBJ1-5; 8 bases are shared with TRBD1. Per germline, CDR1 MDHEN and CDR2 SYDVKM. There are 15 residues in the CDR3. V trimming: 4 bases; J trimming: 5 bases; junction bases outside the gene matches: 7.